The 19 T cell receptor beta chains below all came from one sample that was sequenced in a study of cytomegalovirus exposure and HLA in healthy donors. The PCR was carried out with 60 Vbeta primers and 13 Jbeta primers. Clones were sequenced by immunoSEQ multiplex PCR, and TCRdb holds only the in-frame ones, with some missing. This table has almost 200,000 clones, approximately 79% appearing once. The sequenced sample consisted of PBMCs. The origin of the receptors is a woman aged 25 to 39 in good health and CMV-seropositive.

The V and J genes are TRBV7-8 and TRBJ1-1, with TRBD1 identical over 11 bases. This CDR3 region has 18 residues. The germline V gene has CDR1 SGHVS and CDR2 FQNEAQ. J lost 7 bases, V lost 4 bases, and 17 bases had no gene match. The DNA for the CDR3 is TGTGCCAGCAGCTCTTCCCCGGACAGGGGGCTACGGGGAGGTGAAGCTTTCTTT. This sequence encodes CASSSSPDRGLRGGEAFF.

The V gene is TRBV27, the J gene TRBJ2-1; 14 bases map to TRBD2. J lost 7 bases, V lost 5 bases, and 13 bases had no gene match. Germline CDR1 and CDR2: MNHEY and SMNVEV (reference sequence). The CDR3 length is 18 residues. CDR3 in amino acids: CASSLPEGLAGVGNEQFF. The CDR3 region has the DNA TGTGCCAGCAGTCTACCCGAGGGACTAGCGGGAGTAGGTAATGAGCAGTTCTTC.

This chain links TRBV12-5 with TRBJ1-3, with D possibly matching TRBD1 (6 bases). Trimming cost V 7 bases and J 0 bases, with 13 bases left between them. Per the germline V gene, CDR1 is LGHNT and CDR2 is FRNRAP. The CDR3 has 15 amino acids. DNA of the CDR3: TGTGCTAGTGCCGGGGACAACTACTCTGGAAACACCATATATTTT. The encoded protein is CASAGDNYSGNTIYF.

This clone was recorded only once. The rearrangement uses TRBV7-2 and TRBJ1-1; no firm D call. V gave up 5 bases and J gave up 5 bases, with 12 bases separating them. In germline, CDR1 is SGHTA, CDR2 FQGNSA. The CDR3 loop spans 13 amino acids. The chain's CDR3 is CASSLTTRTEAFF. In DNA form, the CDR3 reads TGTGCCAGCAGCCTGACGACTCGGACTGAAGCTTTCTTT. The variable domain in full, completed from reference TRBV7-2 and TRBJ1-1, reads GAGVSQSPSNKVTEKGKDVELRCDPISGHTALYWYRQSLGQGLEFLIYFQGNSAPDKSGLPSDRFSAERTGGSVSTLTIQRTQQEDSAVYLCASSLTTRTEAFFGQGTRLTVV.

This sequence joins TRBV4-1 and TRBJ1-5; D call uncertain. The V gene lost 0 bases and the J gene lost 9 bases, with 15 bases spanning the gap. This CDR3 has 15 amino acids. Germline V gene lookup returns CDR1 MGHRA and CDR2 YSYEKL. CDR3 nucleotides: TGCGCCAGCAGCCAAGATCGAGACACAACATGGCCCCAGCATTTT. Its protein is CASSQDRDTTWPQHF.

As regards this clone: The same CDR3 is also encoded by other DNA sequences in this sample. V and J are TRBV9 and TRBJ1-1; TRBD1 might be the D (5 bases). Looked up from germline, CDR1 is SGDLS and CDR2 is YYNGEE. V gave up 3 bases and J gave up 2 bases, with 8 bases separating them. The CDR3 length is 13 residues. The CDR3 coding sequence is TGTGCCAGCAGCGCACAGGTTAACACTGAAGCTTTCTTT. Protein product: CASSAQVNTEAFF.

J is TRBJ2-7 and V is TRBV10-3; 9 bases align to TRBD2. Unmatched junction bases numbered 6, after V lost 1 base and J lost 5 bases. The CDR3 consists of 15 residues. CDR1 is ENHRY, CDR2 SYGVKD, per germline. The DNA for the CDR3 is TGTGCCATCAGTGAGTTGGTAGCGGGAGAGAACGAGCAGTACTTC. Encoded protein: CAISELVAGENEQYF.

V is TRBV6-1 and J is TRBJ2-2; no clear D gene. Germline V gene lookup returns CDR1 MNHNS and CDR2 SASEGT. Trimming left V 2 bases short and J 6 bases short, with 7 bases between. The CDR3 is 13 residues long. The DNA for the CDR3 is TGTGCCAGCAGTGAAAAGCATGCCGGGGAGCTGTTTTTT. Translation: CASSEKHAGELFF.

This clone was counted a single time. The gene calls are TRBV2 and TRBJ1-4; 7 nucleotides line up with TRBD1. Germline CDR1 is SNHLY and CDR2 is FYNNEI. This CDR3 contains 12 residues. V lost 4 bases, J lost 15 bases, and 8 bases stayed unmatched. The CDR3 sequence is CASSGNRGAVFF. The CDR3 DNA is TGTGCCAGCAGTGGTAACAGGGGAGCGGTGTTTTTT.

This chain links TRBV7-9 with TRBJ1-5; no firm D call. Germline V gives CDR1 SEHNR, CDR2 FQNEAQ (reference sequence). The CDR3 is made up of 15 amino acids. The ends were cut back, 1 base at V and 4 bases at J, with 11 bases in the middle. The CDR3 nucleotides are TGTGCCAGCAGCTTAGGGGGAGGGTTGAATCAGCCCCAGCATTTT. Translated: CASSLGGGLNQPQHF. The full variable domain, in which reference TRBV7-9 and TRBJ1-5 provide the parts outside the CDR3, is DTGVSQNPRHKITKRGQNVTFRCDPISEHNRLYWYRQTLGQGPEFLTYFQNEAQLEKSRLLSDRFSAERPKGSFSTLEIQRTEQGDSAMYLCASSLGGGLNQPQHFGDGTRLSIL.

The chain joins TRBV29-1 to TRBJ2-5; 8 nucleotides align to TRBD2. This CDR3 is 14 amino acids long. CDR1 is SQVTM, CDR2 ANQGSEA, per germline. V was clipped by 8 bases and J by 1 base; unmatched bases: 9. The CDR3 DNA sequence: TGCAGCACCGTAAGCGGGAGTGGCCAAGAGACCCAGTACTTC. It codes for CSTVSGSGQETQYF.

This clone was detected a few times. CDR3 DNA sequence: TGTGCCAGCAGTTACGTAGATGAGCAGTTCTTC. Translating gives CASSYVDEQFF. The chain has TRBV6-6 and TRBJ2-1; D not certain. Germline assignment: CDR1 MNHNY and CDR2 SVGAGI (reference sequence). The CDR3 covers 11 residues. V lost 2 bases to trimming and J lost 8 bases, with 4 bases between them.

This chain joins TRBV21-1 and TRBJ1-2; TRBD1, the table's D call, was not compared with the DNA. TRBV21-1 has pseudogene status. CDR3 length: 15 residues. CDR3 nucleotides: TGTGCCAGCAGCACCACAGGGACAGGGTTTTCTGGCTACACCTTC. This sequence encodes CASSTTGTGFSGYTF.

CDR3 in amino acids: CASRALAGGPYEQYF. Here the CDR3 DNA reads TGTGCCAGCAGGGCACTAGCGGGGGGCCCATACGAGCAGTACTTC. V usage is TRBV6-1 and J usage is TRBJ2-7; TRBD2 matches 12 bases. Germline CDR1 MNHNS, CDR2 SASEGT. Trimming removed 6 bases from V and 4 bases from J; junction bases left unmatched: 7. The CDR3 is 15 residues long.

This sequence joins TRBV6-5 and TRBJ2-1; a possible D gene is TRBD2 (5 bases). Germline V lookup: CDR1 MNHEY, CDR2 SVGAGI. This CDR3 contains 13 residues. V was clipped by 6 bases and J by 3 bases, with 9 bases between them. The CDR3 reads CASREVVYNEQFF. The DNA of the CDR3 is TGTGCCAGCAGGGAGGTTGTCTACAATGAGCAGTTCTTC.

The V call is TRBV27, the J call TRBJ1-6; 8 nucleotides match TRBD1. J lost 14 bases, V lost 5 bases, and 11 bases had no gene match. Germline lookup yields CDR1 MNHEY and CDR2 SMNVEV (reference sequence). CDR3 length: 14 amino acids. The CDR3 region is CASSQDRDQRALHF. The CDR3 DNA sequence: TGTGCCAGCAGTCAGGACAGGGACCAGAGGGCCCTCCACTTT.

On this clone itself: The same CDR3 also results from other DNA sequences found in this sample. This chain links TRBV9 with TRBJ2-5, with 10 bases matching TRBD2. This CDR3 region has 16 residues. Germline V gene sequence: CDR1 SGDLS, CDR2 YYNGEE. The junction had 7 bases not matched to a gene; V was cut back by 1 base and J by 4 bases. This CDR3 is CASSVRASGGGETQYF. The CDR3 bases are TGTGCCAGCAGCGTACGGGCTAGCGGGGGAGGAGAGACCCAGTACTTC.

The chain carries TRBV6-6 and TRBJ1-4; tentative D call: TRBD1 (6 bases). The germline V and J ends were trimmed by 6 bases and 2 bases, with 13 bases remaining between them. The CDR3 runs 15 residues. Germline-derived CDR1 and CDR2 are MNHNY and SVGAGI (reference sequence). The CDR3 protein is CASRPNRDTNEKLFF. The CDR3 nucleotides are TGTGCCAGCAGACCAAACAGGGATACTAATGAAAAACTGTTTTTT.

J is TRBJ2-7 and V is TRBV4-1; 11 positions match TRBD1. The germline V gene has CDR1 MGHRA and CDR2 YSYEKL. The V segment lost 3 bases and the J segment 6 bases; nucleotides outside the gene matches: 7. This CDR3 contains 15 residues. CDR3 nucleotide sequence: TGCGCCAGCAGCCATCTCACCGGGACAGGGGGCGAGCAGTACTTC. Translated, it gives CASSHLTGTGGEQYF.